Listed below are T cell receptor beta chains from one sample, sequenced in a study of vaccination and CD4 T cells after COVID-19. TCRdb processed the PCR reads anew with MiXCR; each CDR3 protein has one entry. This table holds roughly 19,000 distinct CDR3 sequences, 60% found once. The sample in question was CD4+ T cells from blood, obtained after SARS-CoV-2 vaccination. All receptors derive from a human donor who had recovered from COVID-19. Each CDR3 is given with its conserved first and last residue.

J: TRBJ2-7; V: TRBV11-2; CDR3: CASSLDGPTYEQYF
J: TRBJ2-2; V: TRBV20-1; CDR3: CSARSPERGETGELFF
J: TRBJ2-2; V: TRBV24-1; CDR3: CATSDPGTPFTGELFF
J: TRBJ1-1; V: TRBV5-4; CDR3: CASSQQGLDTEAFF
J: TRBJ1-2; V: TRBV4-3; CDR3: CASSQQGGYGYTF
J: TRBJ1-2; V: TRBV7-9; CDR3: CASSLYGDSGYTF
J: TRBJ2-7; V: TRBV20-1; CDR3: CNARQGGEQYF
J: TRBJ2-3; V: TRBV15; CDR3: CATSRDRLAGATDTQYF
J: TRBJ2-2; V: TRBV29-1; CDR3: CSVSTGPGELFF
J: TRBJ2-6; V: TRBV19; CDR3: CASRTGTGTSGANVLTF
J: TRBJ1-1; V: TRBV4-3; CDR3: CASSQNPGDHTEAFF
J: TRBJ1-1; V: TRBV12-3/TRBV12-4; CDR3: CASGVQGAKAFF
J: NA; V: TRBV23-1; CDR3: CASSRRDHFEQYF
J: TRBJ2-3; V: TRBV5-5; CDR3: CASSPWRTDTQYF
J: TRBJ2-1; V: TRBV7-2; CDR3: CASSWGQGEYNEQFF
J: TRBJ1-5; V: TRBV15; CDR3: CATSRGTVNYQPQHF
J: TRBJ2-4; V: TRBV6-2/TRBV6-3; CDR3: CASSRQGGRNIQYF
J: TRBJ2-3; V: TRBV15; CDR3: CATSTGLADSDTQYF
J: TRBJ1-1; V: TRBV20-1; CDR3: CSARRQGARTEAFF
J: TRBJ2-5; V: TRBV20-1; CDR3: CSAHRTATGTQYF
J: TRBJ2-3; V: TRBV4-1; CDR3: CASSQDGNRVGVRTDTQYF
J: TRBJ2-3; V: TRBV7-6; CDR3: CASSLVPDTQYF
J: TRBJ1-1; V: TRBV11-2; CDR3: CASSPDDGRNTEAFF
J: TRBJ1-1; V: TRBV6-1; CDR3: CASSPTAGTSNTEAFF
J: TRBJ2-1; V: TRBV20-1; CDR3: CSARDFLGGEQFF
J: TRBJ2-3; V: TRBV25-1; CDR3: CASSWTYSTTDTQYF
J: TRBJ1-2; V: TRBV28; CDR3: CASSPDRATGYTF
J: TRBJ2-2; V: TRBV7-3; CDR3: CASSLNRASGTGELFF
J: TRBJ2-7; V: TRBV7-2; CDR3: CASRGGTGLSYEQYF
J: TRBJ2-7; V: TRBV3-1; CDR3: CASSQAVGYEQYF
J: TRBJ2-3; V: TRBV20-1; CDR3: CSARVNSGRAPATQYF
J: TRBJ2-5; V: TRBV30; CDR3: CAWSVRQSGRALVETQYF
J: TRBJ2-3; V: TRBV20-1; CDR3: CSAIRGDTQYF
J: TRBJ1-1; V: TRBV25-1; CDR3: CASSDLGRRNTEAFF
J: TRBJ2-2; V: TRBV7-9; CDR3: CASSFSQGITGELFF
J: TRBJ2-7; V: TRBV7-3; CDR3: CASSLYGVVGYEQYF
J: TRBJ2-3; V: TRBV28; CDR3: CASSRGLSTDTQYF
J: TRBJ2-7; V: TRBV20-1; CDR3: CSARWLAVYEQYF
J: TRBJ2-5; V: TRBV20-1; CDR3: CSVDRTSGGEETQYF
J: TRBJ2-5; V: TRBV7-2; CDR3: CASSSLLGKEETQYF
J: TRBJ2-5; V: TRBV6-1; CDR3: CASRHSGTQETQYF
J: TRBJ2-3; V: TRBV7-8; CDR3: CASSLQGGDTQYF
J: TRBJ2-1; V: TRBV11-3; CDR3: CASSHSGNGFSPYNEQFF
J: TRBJ2-3; V: TRBV27; CDR3: CASGEQLSTDTQYF
J: TRBJ1-2; V: TRBV6-1; CDR3: CASSDASGTGVGYTF
J: TRBJ2-1; V: TRBV6-2/TRBV6-3; CDR3: CASRGDSVDEQFF
J: TRBJ1-1; V: TRBV27; CDR3: CASSLRPQGIAEAFF
J: TRBJ2-2; V: TRBV12-3/TRBV12-4; CDR3: CASANSLNTGELFF
J: TRBJ1-1; V: TRBV30; CDR3: CAWTNFKDTEAFF
J: TRBJ1-5; V: TRBV15; CDR3: CATSRGGRGQGIQPQHF
J: TRBJ1-5; V: TRBV20-1; CDR3: CSASTGSSNQPQHF
J: TRBJ2-7; V: TRBV7-2; CDR3: CASSFGSGYEQYF
J: TRBJ2-3; V: TRBV19; CDR3: CASSSLFGTNIPTDTQYF
J: TRBJ2-5; V: TRBV19; CDR3: CASKETGETQYF